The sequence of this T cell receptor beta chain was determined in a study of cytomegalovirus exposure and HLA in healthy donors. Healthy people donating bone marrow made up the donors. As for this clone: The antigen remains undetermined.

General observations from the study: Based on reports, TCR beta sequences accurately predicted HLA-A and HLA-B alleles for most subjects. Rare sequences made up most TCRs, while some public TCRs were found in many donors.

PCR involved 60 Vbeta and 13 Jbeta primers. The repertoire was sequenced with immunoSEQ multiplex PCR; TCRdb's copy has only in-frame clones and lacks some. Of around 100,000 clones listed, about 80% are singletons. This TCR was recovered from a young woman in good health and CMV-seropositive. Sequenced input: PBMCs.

The DNA of the CDR3 is TGTGCCAGCAGTGGAGGACAGAGCTATAAGCAGTACTTC. Translation: CASSGGQSYKQYF. The chain couples TRBV6-1 to TRBJ2-7; D possibly corresponds to TRBD1 (6 bases). The CDR3 loop spans 13 amino acids. CDR1 and CDR2 (germline): MNHNS, SASEGT. Deletions cut 4 bases from V and 8 bases from J, with 15 bases between.